These 21 T cell receptor beta chains originate from one sample sequenced in a study of blood T cell repertoires in COVID-19. TCRdb's copy holds only in-frame clones and misses some; the assay was immunoSEQ multiplex PCR. The sample lists 70,000 to 95,000 clones; approximately 82% were seen once. The sequencing input was peripheral blood. The receptors were gathered from a human donor in a cohort sampled during active COVID-19.

The chain recombines TRBV6-6 with TRBJ1-4; TRBD1 matches 9 bases. Trimming at V came to 4 bases and at J to 8 bases, leaving 5 bases not matched to a gene. The germline gives CDR1 MNHNY, CDR2 SVGAGI (reference sequence). This CDR3 contains 14 residues. The CDR3 DNA reads as TGTGCCAGCAGTTCCGGGACAGGGAGGGAAAAACTGTTTTTT. It encodes CASSSGTGREKLFF.

The rearrangement uses TRBV30 and TRBJ2-6; weak D call: TRBD1 (6 bases). Germline V gene sequence: CDR1 GTSNPN, CDR2 SVGIG (reference sequence). The V and J ends lost 2 bases and 4 bases respectively, with 9 bases between them. The length of the CDR3 is 14 residues. The CDR3 DNA sequence: TGTGCCTGGAGTACAGGGTCCGGGGCCAACGTCCTGACTTTC. It codes for CAWSTGSGANVLTF. The entire variable domain, with the rest obtained from reference TRBV30 and TRBJ2-6, is as follows: SQTIHQWPATLVQPVGSPLSLECTVEGTSNPNLYWYRQAAGRGLQLLFYSVGIGQISSEVPQNLSASRPQDRQFILSSKKLLLSDSGFYLCAWSTGSGANVLTFGAGSRLTVL.

The chain carries TRBV27 and TRBJ1-5; TRBD1 matches at 9 bases. Germline V gene lookup returns CDR1 MNHEY and CDR2 SMNVEV (reference sequence). This CDR3 contains 13 residues. Trimming took 9 bases from V and 11 from J; bases not matched to a gene: 11. CDR3 in amino acids: CARPDRGLWAQHF. CDR3 bases: TGTGCCAGACCGGACAGGGGACTCTGGGCCCAGCATTTT.

The chain uses TRBV7-3 and TRBJ2-5; 12 nucleotides match TRBD1. Germline V gives CDR1 SGHTA, CDR2 FQGTGA. The V and J ends lost 5 bases and 1 base, in that order; junction bases with no gene match: 5. The CDR3 totals 16 residues. DNA of the CDR3: TGTGCCAGCAGCACAGGGACAGGGGGCCCCCAAGAGACCCAGTACTTC. Translation: CASSTGTGGPQETQYF.

The chain recombines TRBV2 with TRBJ1-4, with 7 bases aligning to TRBD1. From germline, CDR1 is SNHLY and CDR2 FYNNEI. This CDR3 has 16 residues. The junction had 5 bases not matched to a gene; V was cut back by 2 bases and J by 2 bases. The DNA for the CDR3 is TGTGCCAGCAGTGAAACCAGGGGGACCACTAATGAAAAACTGTTTTTT. Protein: CASSETRGTTNEKLFF.

CDR3 sequence (DNA): TGTGCCAGCAGCATTGCAGGGTCTGGAAACACCATATATTTT. Protein: CASSIAGSGNTIYF. V gene TRBV7-6 combines with J gene TRBJ1-3, with D possibly TRBD1 on 5 matching bases. V was clipped by 5 bases and J by 1 base, with 9 bases between them. The CDR3 covers 14 residues. Germline V gene data show CDR1 as SGHVS and CDR2 as FNYEAQ. The whole variable domain, remainder taken from reference TRBV7-6 and TRBJ1-3, is GAGVSQSPRYKVTKRGQDVALRCDPISGHVSLYWYRQALGQGPEFLTYFNYEAQQDKSGLPNDRFSAERPEGSISTLTIQRTEQRDSAMYRCASSIAGSGNTIYFGEGSWLTVV.

The chain is built from TRBV5-1 and TRBJ2-5; D is perhaps TRBD1 (6 bases). The V end was cut by 4 bases, the J end by 3 bases, with 19 bases between. The length of the CDR3 is 16 residues. Germline V lookup: CDR1 SGHRS, CDR2 YFSETQ. DNA for the CDR3: TGCGCCAGCAGCCGCCTCCGGGACACCAAAAAAGAGACCCAGTACTTC. Translation gives CASSRLRDTKKETQYF.

The gene calls are TRBV7-2 and TRBJ1-6; 8 bases are shared with TRBD1. CDR3 size: 16 residues. After removal of 6 bases from V and 5 bases from J, the junction contained 9 bases not matched to a gene. Germline V gives CDR1 SGHTA, CDR2 FQGNSA. CDR3 loop: CASRTRTGRDNSPLHF. The CDR3 DNA reads TGTGCCAGCAGAACTCGGACAGGGCGCGATAATTCACCCCTCCACTTT.

The V gene is TRBV6-1, the J gene TRBJ1-2; D gene unclear. Trimming removed 2 bases at V and 1 base at J, with 8 bases between. This CDR3 contains 14 residues. Germline V gene sequence: CDR1 MNHNS, CDR2 SASEGT. The chain's CDR3 is CASSEQQNNYGYTF. In nucleotides, the CDR3 is TGTGCCAGCAGTGAACAACAAAATAACTATGGCTACACCTTC.

The rearrangement links TRBV2 to TRBJ1-2, with TRBD1 identical over 8 bases. Germline-derived CDR1 and CDR2 are SNHLY and FYNNEI. The CDR3 contains 16 residues. Germline trimming cut 2 bases from V and 5 bases from J; bases unmatched to any gene: 10. The CDR3 loop is CASSERTGSGRYGYTF. As DNA, the CDR3 is TGTGCCAGCAGTGAAAGGACAGGGTCCGGTCGATATGGCTACACCTTC.

This clone was counted only a few times. The gene calls are TRBV6-1 and TRBJ2-7, with D perhaps TRBD2 (7 bases). V was clipped by 2 bases and J by 2 bases, with 13 bases between them. CDR1 MNHNS and CDR2 SASEGT come from the germline V gene. The CDR3 sequence is 15 residues long. The CDR3 sequence: CASSEIGGGPYEQYF. CDR3 sequence (DNA): TGTGCCAGCAGTGAAATTGGGGGGGGCCCCTACGAGCAGTACTTC.

The chain uses TRBV12-5 and TRBJ2-1; 11 nucleotides line up with TRBD1. CDR1 is LGHNT and CDR2 is FRNRAP in the germline V gene. V was pared by 4 bases and J by 7 bases, with 3 bases of the junction left unmatched. This CDR3 spans 14 amino acids. CDR3 in amino acids: CASGSGQGGNEQFF. CDR3 DNA sequence: TGTGCTAGTGGTTCGGGACAGGGGGGGAATGAGCAGTTCTTC.

The V call is TRBV27, the J call TRBJ1-2, with 10 bases identical to TRBD1. The germline gives CDR1 MNHEY, CDR2 SMNVEV (reference sequence). The CDR3 is 15 amino acids. The V segment lost 4 bases and the J segment 8 bases; nucleotides outside the gene matches: 10. DNA of the CDR3: TGTGCCAGCAGTTGGGGACAGGGGCAGGCGGGGGGCTACACCTTC. This codes for CASSWGQGQAGGYTF.

The chain combines TRBV11-2 with TRBJ2-3, with 13 positions matching TRBD2. Germline assignment: CDR1 SGHAT and CDR2 FQNNGV. The V segment lost 5 bases and the J segment 5 bases; nucleotides outside the gene matches: 4. The CDR3 runs to 15 residues. CDR3: CASSLGLAGLDTQYF. The CDR3 DNA follows: TGTGCCAGCAGCCTGGGACTAGCGGGGTTAGATACGCAGTATTTT.

The V and J genes are TRBV28 and TRBJ1-2, with a tentative D call TRBD1 (5 bases). The germline V and J ends were trimmed by 6 bases and 7 bases, with 15 bases remaining between them. Germline lookup yields CDR1 MDHEN and CDR2 SYDVKM. The CDR3 length is 13 residues. The CDR3 spells CASSPDSFSGYTF. The CDR3, as DNA: TGTGCCAGCAGCCCCGACAGCTTTAGTGGCTACACCTTC.

The rearrangement uses TRBV5-1 and TRBJ1-4; D is ambiguous. Germline V gives CDR1 SGHRS, CDR2 YFSETQ. Trimming pared 2 bases from V and 0 bases from J, leaving 5 bases between. The length of the CDR3 is 14 residues. CDR3 amino acids: CASSLAPTNEKLFF. The CDR3 DNA sequence: TGCGCCAGCAGCTTAGCCCCAACTAATGAAAAACTGTTTTTT.

A few counts support this clone. The chain recombines TRBV10-3 with TRBJ1-6; D is perhaps TRBD1 (6 bases). Per germline, CDR1 ENHRY and CDR2 SYGVKD. CDR3 length: 14 amino acids. V lost 6 bases to trimming and J lost 6 bases, with 12 bases between them. The CDR3 nucleotides read TGTGCCATCAGGCGACAGGTCCCTAATTCACCCCTCCACTTT. Translation: CAIRRQVPNSPLHF.

This clone was counted once. Other DNA sequences in this specimen translate into the identical CDR3. The V and J genes are TRBV28 and TRBJ1-1; no firm D call. The germline V gene has CDR1 MDHEN and CDR2 SYDVKM. The CDR3 has 12 residues. Trimming took off 4 bases at V and 3 bases at J, with 6 bases between the two ends. The CDR3 region has the DNA TGTGCCAGCAGTTCTATCGACACTGAAGCTTTCTTT. Translated: CASSSIDTEAFF.

Here the CDR3 reads CASSLVGGQNTEAFF. The CDR3 DNA sequence: TGCGCCAGCAGCTTGGTAGGGGGACAGAACACTGAAGCTTTCTTT. The chain is built from TRBV5-1 and TRBJ1-1; a possible D gene is TRBD1 (6 bases). V lost 0 bases and J 1 base, leaving 10 bases between the germline ends. This CDR3 region has 15 residues. Germline V CDR1 and CDR2: SGHRS, YFSETQ.

In its sample, this clone was seen once. This chain connects TRBV30 to TRBJ1-1; D is unresolved. V was clipped by 7 bases and J by 4 bases, with 13 bases between them. This CDR3 comprises 12 residues. Germline V gene data show CDR1 as GTSNPN and CDR2 as SVGIG (reference sequence). The CDR3 is CALTHLATEAFF. The CDR3 DNA is TGTGCCTTGACACATCTTGCCACTGAAGCTTTCTTT.

The table lists this clone with a count of one. The V call is TRBV5-1, the J call TRBJ2-3, with D tentatively TRBD2 (7 bases). V was trimmed by 3 bases and J by 5 bases, leaving 19 bases between them. This CDR3 contains 16 residues. Per the germline V gene, CDR1 is SGHRS and CDR2 is YFSETQ. The CDR3 region has the DNA TGCGCCAGCAGCTCCGGACTAGGGGGTATTAGAGATACGCAGTATTTT. Protein: CASSSGLGGIRDTQYF.